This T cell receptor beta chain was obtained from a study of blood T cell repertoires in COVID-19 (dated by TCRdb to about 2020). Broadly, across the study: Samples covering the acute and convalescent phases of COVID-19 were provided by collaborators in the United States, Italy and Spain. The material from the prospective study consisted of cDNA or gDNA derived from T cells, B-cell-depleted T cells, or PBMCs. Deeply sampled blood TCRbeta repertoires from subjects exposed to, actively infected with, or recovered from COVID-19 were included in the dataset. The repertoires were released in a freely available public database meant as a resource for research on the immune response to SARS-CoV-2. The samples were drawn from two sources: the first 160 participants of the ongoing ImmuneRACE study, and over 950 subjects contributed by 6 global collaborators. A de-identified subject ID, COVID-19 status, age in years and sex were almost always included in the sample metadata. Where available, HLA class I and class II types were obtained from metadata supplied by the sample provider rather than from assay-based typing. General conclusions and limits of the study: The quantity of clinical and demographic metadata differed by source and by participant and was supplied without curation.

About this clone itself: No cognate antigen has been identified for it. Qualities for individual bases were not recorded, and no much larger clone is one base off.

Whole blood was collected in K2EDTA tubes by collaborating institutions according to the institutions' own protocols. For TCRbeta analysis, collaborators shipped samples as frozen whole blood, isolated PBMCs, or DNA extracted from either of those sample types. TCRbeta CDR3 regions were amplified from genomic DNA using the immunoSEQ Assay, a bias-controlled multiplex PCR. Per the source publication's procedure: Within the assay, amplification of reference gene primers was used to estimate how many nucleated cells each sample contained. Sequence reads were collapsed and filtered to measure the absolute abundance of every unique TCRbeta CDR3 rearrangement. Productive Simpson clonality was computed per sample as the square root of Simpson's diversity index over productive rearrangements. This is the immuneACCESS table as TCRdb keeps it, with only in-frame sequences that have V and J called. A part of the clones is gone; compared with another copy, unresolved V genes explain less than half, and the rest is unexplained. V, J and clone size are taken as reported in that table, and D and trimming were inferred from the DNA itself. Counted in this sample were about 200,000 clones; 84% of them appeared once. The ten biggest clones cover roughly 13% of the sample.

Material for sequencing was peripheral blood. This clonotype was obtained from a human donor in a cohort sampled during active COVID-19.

The CDR3 is CASSPQGQGYEQYF. The DNA is TGTGCCAGCAGCCCGCAGGGACAGGGGTACGAGCAGTACTTC. The chain employs TRBV11-2 and TRBJ2-7; 10 bases in between match TRBD1. V trim: 5 bases; J trim: 4 bases; unmatched bases: 5. The germline V gene provides CDR1 SGHAT and CDR2 FQNNGV. From its cysteine to its phenylalanine, the CDR3 spans 14 amino acids. Here the CDR3 DNA is all that survives: 42 bases in frame from base 1. Reference TRBV11-2 and TRBJ2-7 genes cover what lies past the CDR3, so the full variable domain is EAGVAQSPRYKIIEKRQSVAFWCNPISGHATLYWYQQILGQGPKLLIQFQNNGVVDDSQLPKDRFSAERLKGVDSTLKIQPAKLEDSAVYLCASSPQGQGYEQYFGPGTRLTVT.